Shown below are 25 T cell receptor beta chains from a single sample sequenced in a study of post-analysis software for immune sequencing data. Unique molecular identifiers were built into the TCR beta cDNA libraries. TCRdb fed the PCR reads into MiXCR, producing one record per CDR3 protein. The table shows hundreds of thousands of distinct CDR3 sequences, with approximately 59% occurring only once. Notes on the study in general: The study found TRBV5-6, TRBV5-1 and TRBV20-1 among several TRBV segments more frequent in patients than controls.

Their recognized antigens are unknown. The sample consisted of blood. These receptors all come from a girl under 10 years old with multiple sclerosis.

This clonotype was recorded only once. The chain carries TRBV3-1 and TRBJ2-7, with 9 bases that match TRBD1. There are 14 residues in the CDR3. From germline, CDR1 is LGHDT and CDR2 YNNKEL (reference sequence). The V segment lost 4 bases and the J segment 5 bases; nucleotides outside the gene matches: 6. This CDR3 is CASSPWDRDNEQYF. CDR3 sequence (DNA): TGTGCCAGCAGCCCGTGGGACAGGGACAACGAGCAGTACTTC.

The chain recombines TRBV28 with TRBJ2-1, with D uncertain. The CDR3 runs 15 residues. With 5 bases removed from V and 4 bases from J, the gap between germline ends came to 15 bases. Germline values: CDR1 MDHEN, CDR2 SYDVKM. CDR3 protein: CASSPPSGWYNEQFF. CDR3 in DNA: TGTGCCAGCAGTCCCCCCTCCGGCTGGTACAATGAGCAGTTCTTC.

This clonotype showed up just once. The V call is TRBV5-1, the J call TRBJ2-7; 8 bases are a match to TRBD2. V lost 3 bases to trimming and J lost 7 bases; unmatched junction nucleotides: 9. The CDR3 consists of 14 residues. Germline V gene data show CDR1 as SGHRS and CDR2 as YFSETQ. This CDR3 is CASSSGRLAWEQYF. CDR3 coding DNA: TGCGCCAGCAGCTCAGGCAGACTAGCGTGGGAGCAGTACTTC.

V gene TRBV20-1 combines with J gene TRBJ1-1, with a weak D call TRBD1 (6 bases). This CDR3 contains 13 residues. In germline, CDR1 is DFQATT, CDR2 SNEGSKA (reference sequence). The V end was cut by 2 bases, the J end by 5 bases, with 12 bases between. The CDR3 nucleotides are TGCAGTGCTAGAATGGGGGCGAGGACTGAAGCTTTCTTT. Amino acid sequence: CSARMGARTEAFF.

The chain recombines TRBV15 with TRBJ2-1; no reliable D call. CDR1 LNHNV and CDR2 YYDKDF come from the germline V gene (reference sequence). The CDR3 covers 13 residues. The V and J ends lost 0 bases and 5 bases respectively, with 5 bases between them. For the CDR3, the DNA is TGTGCCACCAGCAGAGACCGGAACAATGAGCAGTTCTTC. It is translated as CATSRDRNNEQFF.

This clonotype was found a few times. The DNA of the CDR3 is TGTGCCAGCAGCTTAGGGCGGGACCTAACGCAGTATTTT. This sequence encodes CASSLGRDLTQYF. The chain employs TRBV11-2 and TRBJ2-3; a weak D match, TRBD2 (6 bases). The germline V and J ends were trimmed by 1 base and 9 bases, with 11 bases remaining between them. CDR1 SGHAT and CDR2 FQNNGV come from the germline V gene. The CDR3 sequence is 13 residues long. Looking up the rest from reference TRBV11-2 and TRBJ2-3 gives the full variable domain: EAGVAQSPRYKIIEKRQSVAFWCNPISGHATLYWYQQILGQGPKLLIQFQNNGVVDDSQLPKDRFSAERLKGVDSTLKIQPAKLEDSAVYLCASSLGRDLTQYFGPGTRLTVL.

The rearrangement links TRBV7-9 to TRBJ2-7, with TRBD2 identical over 10 bases. The V gene end was trimmed by 2 bases and the J gene end by 3 bases; junction bases not matched to a gene: 7. The CDR3 has 16 residues. The germline V gene encodes CDR1 SEHNR and CDR2 FQNEAQ (reference sequence). The CDR3 coding sequence is TGTGCCAGCAGCTTAAGTCTAGCGGGAGTTTACTACGAGCAGTACTTC. Translating it yields CASSLSLAGVYYEQYF.

This clonotype was seen more than once but under ten times. This chain links TRBV7-2 with TRBJ2-5; D assignment may be TRBD1 or TRBD2 (6 bases each). Germline CDR1 reads SGHTA; CDR2 reads FQGNSA. The CDR3 length is 12 residues. V shed 11 bases and J shed 5 bases, with 15 bases lying between them. Here the CDR3 reads CASTRGQETQYF. The CDR3 DNA is TGTGCCTCCACACGGGGGCAGGAGACCCAGTACTTC.

As concerns this clonotype: Given a much more abundant clone one base away, this may be a read error. V gene TRBV20-1 combines with J gene TRBJ2-1; a possible D gene is TRBD2 (6 bases). The J call is in doubt because the DNA end fits TRBJ2-7 better. Looked up from germline, CDR1 is DFQATT and CDR2 is SNEGSKA (reference sequence). The CDR3 is 14 residues long. CDR3 amino acids: CSARGLGAYNEQYF. Written as DNA, the CDR3 is TGCAGTGCTAGAGGACTAGGTGCCTACAATGAGCAGTACTTC.

This clonotype showed up just once. The chain has TRBV20-1 and TRBJ1-1; D may be TRBD1 (5 bases). V lost 8 bases and J 1 base, leaving 11 bases between the germline ends. From germline, CDR1 is DFQATT and CDR2 SNEGSKA (reference sequence). The CDR3 contains 12 residues. The DNA for the CDR3 is TGCAGTACCCTCGGGGGGAACACTGAAGCTTTCTTT. Its protein product is CSTLGGNTEAFF.

This chain joins TRBV5-1 and TRBJ1-1, with D tentatively TRBD1 (5 bases). Germline loops: CDR1 SGHRS, CDR2 YFSETQ. Trimming stripped 2 bases from V and 1 base from J, with 9 bases between. This CDR3 contains 14 residues. The CDR3 nucleotides are TGCGCCAGCAGCTTTGACAGCTCGAACACTGAAGCTTTCTTT. Its protein product is CASSFDSSNTEAFF.

The J gene is TRBJ1-2, the V gene TRBV27; D may be TRBD1 (5 bases). In germline, CDR1 is MNHEY, CDR2 SMNVEV (reference sequence). The germline V and J ends were trimmed by 4 bases and 4 bases, with 13 bases remaining between them. This CDR3 contains 14 residues. Written as DNA, the CDR3 is TGTGCCAGCAGTTGGGGACCCATACGCTATGGCTACACCTTC. Translating it yields CASSWGPIRYGYTF.

The J gene is TRBJ1-2, the V gene TRBV29-1, with D possibly matching TRBD1 (5 bases). The germline V gene encodes CDR1 SQVTM and CDR2 ANQGSEA. Trimming took off 6 bases at V and 6 bases at J, with 11 bases between the two ends. The CDR3 covers 11 residues. In DNA, the CDR3 is TGCAGCGTCCAACAGGCCCATGGCTACACCTTC. It specifies CSVQQAHGYTF. Variable domain in full (rest from reference TRBV29-1 and TRBJ1-2): SAVISQKPSRDICQRGTSLTIQCQVDSQVTMMFWYRQQPGQSLTLIATANQGSEATYESGFVIDKFPISRPNLTFSTLTVSNMSPEDSSIYLCSVQQAHGYTFGSGTRLTVV.

In this sample, this clonotype turned up a few times. V usage is TRBV9 and J usage is TRBJ2-3; D possibly corresponds to TRBD1 (6 bases). This CDR3 is 13 amino acids long. Germline assignment: CDR1 SGDLS and CDR2 YYNGEE. The germline V and J ends were trimmed by 5 bases and 1 base, with 8 bases remaining between them. As DNA, the CDR3 is TGTGCCAGCAGTGCAGGGGGCACAGATACGCAGTATTTT. Amino acid sequence: CASSAGGTDTQYF.

The chain carries TRBV6-6 and TRBJ2-4; D perhaps matches TRBD2 (5 bases). The DNA end favors TRBJ2-7, so the J call may be wrong. Per germline, CDR1 MNHNY and CDR2 SVGAGI (reference sequence). The CDR3 has 16 amino acids. DNA for the CDR3: TGTGCCAGCAGCCTCCCCTCGGCAGGAGGTCCGTACGAGCAGTACTTC. Amino acids: CASSLPSAGGPYEQYF.

The CDR3 is CASSLGQGLAAAYEQYF. The CDR3 region has the DNA TGCGCCAGCAGCTTGGGACAGGGGCTAGCGGCTGCCTACGAGCAGTACTTC. The chain joins TRBV5-1 to TRBJ2-7; D perhaps matches TRBD1 (8 bases). Trimming left V 0 bases short and J 2 bases short, with 18 bases between. Germline V CDR1 and CDR2: SGHRS, YFSETQ. The CDR3 length is 17 residues. Using reference TRBV5-1 and TRBJ2-7 for the parts outside the CDR3, the full variable domain is KAGVTQTPRYLIKTRGQQVTLSCSPISGHRSVSWYQQTPGQGLQFLFEYFSETQRNKGNFPGRFSGRQFSNSRSEMNVSTLELGDSALYLCASSLGQGLAAAYEQYFGPGTRLTVT.

This sequence joins TRBV20-1 and TRBJ2-3; 7 nucleotides line up with TRBD1. The trim removed 2 bases at V and 5 bases at J, leaving 16 bases unmatched. There are 17 residues in the CDR3. CDR1 and CDR2 (germline): DFQATT, SNEGSKA (reference sequence). CDR3 region: CSARPLNPGGWKDTQYF. CDR3 nucleotides: TGCAGTGCTAGACCACTCAACCCAGGGGGATGGAAAGATACGCAGTATTTT.

In its sample, this clonotype was seen a few times. V is TRBV20-1 and J is TRBJ2-3; the D gene could be TRBD1 or TRBD2 (5 bases each). Germline lookup yields CDR1 DFQATT and CDR2 SNEGSKA (reference sequence). The CDR3 extends over 15 amino acids. V was cut by 6 bases and J by 1 base, with 17 bases left in between. This chain's CDR3 is CSASAPRDRTDTQYF. As DNA, the CDR3 is TGCAGTGCCTCTGCCCCGAGGGACCGCACAGATACGCAGTATTTT.

This clonotype was picked up one time. This chain connects TRBV10-3 to TRBJ2-3; 15 bases align to TRBD2. This CDR3 is 16 amino acids long. The V gene end was trimmed by 4 bases and the J gene end by 5 bases; junction bases not matched to a gene: 4. Germline CDR1 reads ENHRY; CDR2 reads SYGVKD. CDR3 sequence (DNA): TGTGCCATCAGTGGGACTAGCGGGAGGGCCGGAGATACGCAGTATTTT. Residues: CAISGTSGRAGDTQYF.

The chain combines TRBV20-1 with TRBJ2-1, with D possibly being TRBD2 (6 bases). The CDR3 is made up of 13 amino acids. CDR1 is DFQATT and CDR2 is SNEGSKA in the germline V gene (reference sequence). Trimming shortened V by 6 bases and J by 9 bases, and 18 bases separated the two germline ends. The CDR3 protein is CSAPRGAGIEQFF. The DNA of the CDR3 is TGCAGTGCGCCAAGGGGCGCGGGGATTGAGCAGTTCTTC.

With respect to this clonotype: A single base separates this from a much larger clone, so it may be a read error. Here the CDR3 DNA reads TGCAGCGTTCAAGGGGGGAGCTCCTACGAGCAGTACTTC. Translation: CSVQGGSSYEQYF. The V call is TRBV29-1, the J call TRBJ2-7; possibly TRBD1 or TRBD2 for D (6 bases each). The germline gives CDR1 SQVTM, CDR2 ANQGSEA. The CDR3 is 13 amino acids. Trimming took off 5 bases at V and 0 bases at J, with 11 bases between the two ends.

This clonotype was seen only once. The chain carries TRBV20-1 and TRBJ1-1, with TRBD1 identical over 9 bases. Per the germline V gene, CDR1 is DFQATT and CDR2 is SNEGSKA (reference sequence). The CDR3 covers 12 residues. V trimming: 1 base; J trimming: 6 bases; junction bases outside the gene matches: 0. The CDR3 protein is CSARGTGAEAFF. The CDR3 DNA is TGCAGTGCTAGAGGGACAGGGGCTGAAGCTTTCTTT.

The chain joins TRBV6-6 to TRBJ2-5, with 13 positions matching TRBD2. Losses at the gene ends were 5 bases for V and 0 bases for J; bases not matched to a gene: 3. This CDR3 contains 16 residues. CDR1 is MNHNY and CDR2 is SVGAGI in the germline V gene (reference sequence). The CDR3 protein is CASSTTSGGYQETQYF. In nucleotides, the CDR3 is TGTGCCAGCAGTACGACTAGCGGGGGGTACCAAGAGACCCAGTACTTC.

This clonotype was counted only a few times. V usage is TRBV6-1 and J usage is TRBJ2-4; D may be TRBD2 (6 bases). The J call may not be correct, given that the DNA end is closer to TRBJ2-7. Germline values: CDR1 MNHNS, CDR2 SASEGT. This CDR3 is built from 13 residues. The CDR3 nucleotides are TGTGCCAGCATGAGCGGGCGGGCATACGAGCAGTACTTC. Amino acid sequence: CASMSGRAYEQYF.

This chain uses TRBV12-3 or TRBV12-4 with TRBJ2-7; 9 bases are a match to TRBD1. The CDR3 runs 14 residues. The trim removed 7 bases at V and 4 bases at J, leaving 8 bases unmatched. CDR3 protein: CASKLQGAKYEQYF. DNA of the CDR3: TGTGCCAGCAAACTACAGGGGGCGAAGTACGAGCAGTACTTC.